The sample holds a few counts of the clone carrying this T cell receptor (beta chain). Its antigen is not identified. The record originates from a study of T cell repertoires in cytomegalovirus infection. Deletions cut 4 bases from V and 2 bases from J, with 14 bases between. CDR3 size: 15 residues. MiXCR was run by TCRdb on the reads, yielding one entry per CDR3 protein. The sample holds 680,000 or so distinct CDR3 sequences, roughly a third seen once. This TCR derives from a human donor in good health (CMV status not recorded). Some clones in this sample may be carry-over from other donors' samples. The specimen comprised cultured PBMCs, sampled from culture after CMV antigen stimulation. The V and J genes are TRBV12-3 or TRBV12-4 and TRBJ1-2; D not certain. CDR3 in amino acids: CASSSQVGWNYGYTF. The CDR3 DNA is TGTGCCAGCAGTTCCCAGGTCGGTTGGAACTATGGCTACACCTTC.